This T cell receptor beta chain was obtained from a study of blood T cell repertoires in COVID-19. At the level of the study: COVID-19 samples collected from the United States, Italy and Spain covered acute and convalescent phases. Sample material is recorded as cDNA or gDNA derived from T cells, B-cell-depleted T cells, or PBMCs.

The method was immunoSEQ multiplex PCR; TCRdb's version includes in-frame clones alone and lacks a portion of them. The data hold 60,000 to 90,000 clones, with around 85% observed a single time. The CDR3 is 14 amino acids. J lost 5 bases, V lost 2 bases, and 4 bases had no gene match. CDR1 and CDR2 from the germline V gene are SGHDT and YYEEEE. The sample consisted of peripheral blood. This chain connects TRBV5-6 to TRBJ2-3; 8 bases match TRBD1. This clonotype was sampled from an elderly woman with active or convalescent COVID-19. DNA of the CDR3: TGTGCCAGCAGCTTCGGCAGGGGGCAAGATACGCAGTATTTT. This encodes CASSFGRGQDTQYF.